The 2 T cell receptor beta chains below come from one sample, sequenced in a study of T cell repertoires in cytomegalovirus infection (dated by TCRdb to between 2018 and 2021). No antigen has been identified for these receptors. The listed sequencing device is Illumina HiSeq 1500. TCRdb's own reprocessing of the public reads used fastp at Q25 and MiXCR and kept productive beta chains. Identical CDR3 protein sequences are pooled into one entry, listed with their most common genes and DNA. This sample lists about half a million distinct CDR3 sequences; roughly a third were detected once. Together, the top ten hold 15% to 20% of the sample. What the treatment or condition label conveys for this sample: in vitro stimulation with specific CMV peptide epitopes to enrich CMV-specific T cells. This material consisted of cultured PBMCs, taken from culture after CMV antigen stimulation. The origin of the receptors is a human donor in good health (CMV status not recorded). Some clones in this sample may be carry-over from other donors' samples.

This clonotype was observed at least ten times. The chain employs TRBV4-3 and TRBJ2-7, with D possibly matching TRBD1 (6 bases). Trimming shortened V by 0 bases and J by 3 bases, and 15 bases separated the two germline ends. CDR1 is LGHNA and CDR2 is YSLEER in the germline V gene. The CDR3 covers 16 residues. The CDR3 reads CASSQEPGHPLYEQYF. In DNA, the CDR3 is TGCGCCAGCAGCCAAGAACCGGGACACCCCCTCTACGAGCAGTACTTC.

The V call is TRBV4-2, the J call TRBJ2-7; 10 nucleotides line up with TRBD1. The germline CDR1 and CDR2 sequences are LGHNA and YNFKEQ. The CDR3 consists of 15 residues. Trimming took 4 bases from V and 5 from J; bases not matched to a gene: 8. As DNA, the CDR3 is TGTGCCAGCAGCCTTTCGGAGACAGGGGGCGACGAGCAGTACTTC. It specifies CASSLSETGGDEQYF.